The 30 T cell receptor beta chains reported below all come from one sample, sequenced in a study of blood T cell repertoires in COVID-19. Assay used: immunoSEQ multiplex PCR; TCRdb lists only in-frame clones, some missing. This sample has approximately 130,000 clones; about four fifths occur once, and the top ten carry 15% to 25%. The sequenced material came from peripheral blood. The receptor source for this set is a man at least 80 years old with acute or convalescent COVID-19.

The chain links TRBV9 to TRBJ2-2; the D gene is possibly TRBD1 (6 bases). CDR1 and CDR2 (germline): SGDLS, YYNGEE. This CDR3 comprises 15 residues. V lost 0 bases and J 6 bases, leaving 12 bases between the germline ends. CDR3 protein: CASSVAAGVSGELFF. In DNA form, the CDR3 reads TGTGCCAGCAGCGTAGCGGCAGGGGTATCCGGGGAGCTGTTTTTT. The whole variable domain, filled in from reference TRBV9 and TRBJ2-2, reads DSGVTQTPKHLITATGQRVTLRCSPRSGDLSVYWYQQSLDQGLQFLIQYYNGEERAKGNILERFSAQQFPDLHSELNLSSLELGDSALYFCASSVAAGVSGELFFGEGSRLTVL.

Notes on this clone: Within the sample, other DNA sequences also encode this same CDR3. The rearrangement links TRBV11-2 to TRBJ2-5, with 8 bases fitting TRBD2. This CDR3 contains 13 residues. The ends lost 5 bases at V and 3 bases at J; junction bases unmatched: 2. In germline, CDR1 is SGHAT, CDR2 FQNNGV. CDR3 bases: TGTGCCAGCAGCCTGGGACTAGAAGAGACCCAGTACTTC. Translating gives CASSLGLEETQYF.

This clone was observed a few times. The chain couples TRBV2 to TRBJ2-1; D might be TRBD1 (6 bases). The V gene lost 1 base and the J gene lost 8 bases, with 15 bases spanning the gap. This CDR3 has 15 amino acids. Germline V gives CDR1 SNHLY, CDR2 FYNNEI. CDR3 DNA: TGTGCCAGCAGTGAAGGGTGGGGGCCCCCCCATGAGCAGTTCTTC. It codes for CASSEGWGPPHEQFF.

This chain joins TRBV7-8 and TRBJ1-4, with TRBD1 identical over 7 bases. The V gene's germline CDR1 is SGHVS and CDR2 FQNEAQ. Trimming cost V 0 bases and J 3 bases; bases outside gene matches: 1. The CDR3 runs to 15 residues. The CDR3 bases are TGTGCCAGCAGCTTAGCGAGGGGGCCTAATGAAAAACTGTTTTTT. Protein sequence: CASSLARGPNEKLFF.

The chain joins TRBV2 to TRBJ1-4; perhaps TRBD1 as D (6 bases). Trimming cost V 4 bases and J 4 bases, with 16 bases left between them. The CDR3 is made up of 16 amino acids. Germline V lookup: CDR1 SNHLY, CDR2 FYNNEI. CDR3 bases: TGTGCCAGCAGTGTAAATGACGCAGGGGTTAATGAAAAACTGTTTTTT. The encoded protein is CASSVNDAGVNEKLFF.

This clone showed up just once. The chain couples TRBV7-9 to TRBJ1-5; 7 nucleotides agree with TRBD1. Per the germline V gene, CDR1 is SEHNR and CDR2 is FQNEAQ (reference sequence). This CDR3 comprises 16 residues. V was pared by 5 bases and J by 5 bases, with 12 bases of the junction left unmatched. CDR3 in amino acids: CASSPEGQSLHQPQHF. The CDR3 coding sequence is TGTGCCAGCAGCCCAGAGGGACAGTCCCTTCATCAGCCCCAGCATTTT.

The chain is built from TRBV7-9 and TRBJ2-5; D might be TRBD2 (6 bases). V was trimmed by 1 base and J by 5 bases, leaving 14 bases between them. Germline V gene sequence: CDR1 SEHNR, CDR2 FQNEAQ (reference sequence). CDR3 size: 15 residues. CDR3 coding DNA: TGTGCCAGCAGCTTAGGGACTCGGGGGAGGGAGACCCAGTACTTC. It specifies CASSLGTRGRETQYF.

This clone showed up just once. This rearrangement joins TRBV9 to TRBJ1-6; D is unresolved. CDR1 and CDR2 from the germline V gene are SGDLS and YYNGEE. This CDR3 has 14 amino acids. The V end was cut by 0 bases, the J end by 8 bases, with 9 bases between. In DNA form, the CDR3 reads TGTGCCAGCAGCGTAGGAGGGTCGCATTCACCCCTCCACTTT. This encodes CASSVGGSHSPLHF.

V and J are TRBV10-3 and TRBJ2-2; 8 nucleotides match TRBD2. The CDR3 runs 15 residues. From germline, CDR1 is ENHRY and CDR2 SYGVKD. J lost 4 bases, V lost 6 bases, and 7 bases had no gene match. CDR3 in DNA: TGTGCCATCAGAGCCGGGGGGGCGACCACCGGGGAGCTGTTTTTT. This gives the protein CAIRAGGATTGELFF.

This chain links TRBV5-4 with TRBJ2-2, with 8 bases identical to TRBD1. With V trimmed by 4 bases and J by 2 bases, 4 bases remained unmatched. CDR3 size: 15 residues. The germline gives CDR1 SGHNT, CDR2 YYREEE (reference sequence). DNA for the CDR3: TGTGCCAGCAGCCCAGGGACAGGAAACACCGGGGAGCTGTTTTTT. Encoded protein: CASSPGTGNTGELFF.

The chain combines TRBV5-1 with TRBJ2-5, with 7 nucleotides matching TRBD2. The ends lost 2 bases at V and 0 bases at J; junction bases unmatched: 1. The V gene's germline CDR1 is SGHRS and CDR2 YFSETQ. The CDR3 is 14 amino acids. CDR3 in DNA: TGCGCCAGCAGCTTTGGGGGGGACCAAGAGACCCAGTACTTC. Encoded protein: CASSFGGDQETQYF.

This clone was counted once. This rearrangement joins TRBV15 to TRBJ2-7; D perhaps matches TRBD1 (5 bases). The CDR3 has 14 amino acids. Trimming removed 0 bases at V and 3 bases at J, with 9 bases between. CDR1 and CDR2 (germline): LNHNV, YYDKDF (reference sequence). Here the CDR3 DNA reads TGTGCCACCAGCAGAGACAGGGCCAGCTACGAGCAGTACTTC. Translated: CATSRDRASYEQYF.

The chain joins TRBV3-1 (or the pseudogene TRBV3-2) to TRBJ1-2; no definite D call. CDR3 length equals 13 residues. The V end was cut by 5 bases, the J end by 0 bases, with 7 bases between. The germline CDR1 and CDR2 sequences are LGHDT and YNNKEL (reference sequence). CDR3 residues: CASSSVANYGYTF. The CDR3 DNA reads as TGTGCCAGCAGCTCGGTAGCTAACTATGGCTACACCTTC.

The V and J genes are TRBV2 and TRBJ1-6; the match to TRBD1 covers 7 bases. The trim removed 5 bases at V and 7 bases at J, leaving 8 bases unmatched. The CDR3 is 15 residues long. Germline V gene sequence: CDR1 SNHLY, CDR2 FYNNEI. The CDR3 bases are TGTGCCAGCAGTCAACAGGGGACCGTAAATTCACCCCTCCACTTT. Its translation is CASSQQGTVNSPLHF.

The genes are TRBV5-4 and TRBJ1-1, with D tentatively TRBD1 (5 bases). The CDR3 contains 15 residues. Germline CDR1 SGHNT, CDR2 YYREEE (reference sequence). V lost 4 bases and J 1 base, leaving 14 bases between the germline ends. The CDR3 DNA sequence: TGTGCCAGCAGCCCCGGGGCGGGGCGGAACACTGAAGCTTTCTTT. It yields the protein CASSPGAGRNTEAFF. The variable domain in full, with the rest retrieved from reference TRBV5-4 and TRBJ1-1, is ETGVTQSPTHLIKTRGQQVTLRCSSQSGHNTVSWYQQALGQGPQFIFQYYREEENGRGNFPPRFSGLQFPNYSSELNVNALELDDSALYLCASSPGAGRNTEAFFGQGTRLTVV.

This clone was found once. CDR3: CAITPSRDRDGYTF. The CDR3 DNA reads TGTGCCATCACCCCGTCCCGGGACAGGGATGGCTACACCTTC. V and J are TRBV10-3 and TRBJ1-2; 9 positions agree with TRBD1. The trim removed 7 bases at V and 6 bases at J, leaving 9 bases unmatched. Looked up from germline, CDR1 is ENHRY and CDR2 is SYGVKD. The length of the CDR3 is 14 residues.

V and J are TRBV11-2 and TRBJ2-4, with 13 bases lining up with TRBD2. The CDR3 totals 17 residues. With V trimmed by 5 bases and J by 3 bases, 7 bases remained unmatched. CDR1 and CDR2 (germline): SGHAT, FQNNGV. CDR3 DNA: TGTGCCAGCAGCGATGGACTAGCGGGGGCATACAAAAACATTCAGTACTTC. Protein sequence: CASSDGLAGAYKNIQYF.

This chain links TRBV6-1 with TRBJ2-7; TRBD2 matches at 9 bases. After removal of 0 bases from V and 4 bases from J, the junction contained 13 bases not matched to a gene. This CDR3 is built from 18 residues. Germline values: CDR1 MNHNS, CDR2 SASEGT. CDR3: CASSEAVSSGDRYYEQYF. The DNA of the CDR3 is TGTGCCAGCAGTGAAGCGGTCTCTAGCGGGGACCGATATTACGAGCAGTACTTC.

The rearrangement uses TRBV4-1 and TRBJ1-1; D is ambiguous. This CDR3 is 13 amino acids long. The germline V gene has CDR1 MGHRA and CDR2 YSYEKL. The ends were cut back, 0 bases at V and 7 bases at J, with 9 bases in the middle. In nucleotides, the CDR3 is TGCGCCAGCAGCCAAGATCGAACGGTTGAAGCTTTCTTT. Residues: CASSQDRTVEAFF.

The rearrangement links TRBV6-5 to TRBJ1-2; possibly TRBD1 for D (6 bases). The germline V and J ends were trimmed by 7 bases and 2 bases, with 11 bases remaining between them. The CDR3 covers 13 residues. The germline CDR1 and CDR2 sequences are MNHEY and SVGAGI. The CDR3 is CASKPGQNYGYTF. In DNA form, the CDR3 reads TGTGCCAGCAAACCGGGACAAAACTATGGCTACACCTTC.

The chain carries TRBV29-1 and TRBJ2-1, with D possibly being TRBD2 (5 bases). V lost 4 bases and J 4 bases, leaving 8 bases between the germline ends. Germline loops: CDR1 SQVTM, CDR2 ANQGSEA. CDR3 length: 12 residues. The CDR3 spells CSVGRGYNEQFF. CDR3 DNA sequence: TGCAGCGTTGGCCGGGGATACAATGAGCAGTTCTTC.

This clone was found once. The chain links TRBV9 to TRBJ1-2; tentatively, D is TRBD1 (5 bases). The CDR3 contains 15 residues. The V end lost 0 bases, the J end lost 7 bases, and 16 bases lay between the germline ends. Per germline, CDR1 SGDLS and CDR2 YYNGEE. The CDR3 reads CASSVGPAGGSGYTF. As DNA, the CDR3 is TGTGCCAGCAGCGTAGGGCCCGCGGGGGGGAGTGGCTACACCTTC.

The chain is built from TRBV19 and TRBJ2-1; weak D call: TRBD1 (5 bases). The CDR3 covers 16 residues. CDR1 LNHDA and CDR2 SQIVND come from the germline V gene (reference sequence). V was pared by 3 bases and J by 0 bases, with 12 bases between. The CDR3 DNA is TGTGCCAGTAGTATGTCTTTTCAGGGCTCCTACAATGAGCAGTTCTTC. Its translation: CASSMSFQGSYNEQFF.

V is TRBV13 and J is TRBJ2-7; D possibly corresponds to TRBD1 (5 bases). CDR1 is PRHDT, CDR2 FYEKMQ, per germline (reference sequence). The CDR3 consists of 14 residues. V dropped 3 bases and J dropped 0 bases, with 9 bases sitting between them. The CDR3 DNA is TGTGCCAGCAGCTTCAGGACAAACTCCTACGAGCAGTACTTC. It yields the protein CASSFRTNSYEQYF.

This chain links TRBV6-5 with TRBJ1-4; unclear D gene. Trimming removed 6 bases at V and 8 bases at J, with 19 bases between. The CDR3 is 15 residues long. Per the germline V gene, CDR1 is MNHEY and CDR2 is SVGAGI. The CDR3 DNA reads TGTGCCAGCAGCCTCCCGAGTTTCGTAGAAGAAAAACTGTTTTTT. This codes for CASSLPSFVEEKLFF.

The chain links TRBV5-4 to TRBJ2-1, with 8 bases that match TRBD1. The trim removed 2 bases at V and 6 bases at J, leaving 4 bases unmatched. The CDR3 loop spans 14 amino acids. Germline V gives CDR1 SGHNT, CDR2 YYREEE (reference sequence). The CDR3 is CASSFTGGRNEQFF. Here the CDR3 DNA reads TGTGCCAGCAGCTTTACAGGGGGTCGCAATGAGCAGTTCTTC.

This clone was seen only once. The J gene is TRBJ2-5, the V gene TRBV5-1; TRBD2 matches 9 bases. Germline loops: CDR1 SGHRS, CDR2 YFSETQ. The length of the CDR3 is 13 residues. V lost 4 bases and J lost 9; bases outside the gene matches: 7. CDR3 DNA sequence: TGCGCCAGCAGCCTGGGACTAGCTTCGCCCCAGTACTTC. Protein product: CASSLGLASPQYF.

The rearrangement links TRBV7-2 to TRBJ1-1; D gene unclear. V dropped 2 bases and J dropped 4 bases, with 11 bases sitting between them. The CDR3 extends over 14 amino acids. Germline loops: CDR1 SGHTA, CDR2 FQGNSA. The CDR3 DNA follows: TGTGCCAGCAGCTTACGCGGTATAGGCACTGAAGCTTTCTTT. As protein: CASSLRGIGTEAFF. The complete variable domain, with remaining parts taken from reference TRBV7-2 and TRBJ1-1, reads GAGVSQSPSNKVTEKGKDVELRCDPISGHTALYWYRQSLGQGLEFLIYFQGNSAPDKSGLPSDRFSAERTGGSVSTLTIQRTQQEDSAVYLCASSLRGIGTEAFFGQGTRLTVV.

This clone turned up a few times. Here the CDR3 reads CASTPFPRGLKQYF. The CDR3 DNA reads as TGTGCCAGCACCCCATTTCCCAGGGGGTTGAAGCAGTATTTT. The chain is built from TRBV19 and TRBJ2-3; 7 bases agree with TRBD1. The junction had 17 bases not matched to a gene; V was cut back by 9 bases and J by 11 bases. The CDR3 runs to 14 residues. Germline values: CDR1 LNHDA, CDR2 SQIVND (reference sequence).

This clone appeared once. The rearrangement uses TRBV10-3 and TRBJ1-2, with 7 bases matching TRBD1. The germline V gene has CDR1 ENHRY and CDR2 SYGVKD. Unmatched junction bases numbered 8, after V lost 3 bases and J lost 7 bases. The CDR3 contains 14 residues. The CDR3 here is CAISDEVGTVGYTF. CDR3 DNA: TGTGCCATCAGTGATGAGGTTGGGACAGTTGGCTACACCTTC.